Listed below are T cell receptor beta chains from one sample, sequenced in a study of graft-versus-host responses after intestinal transplantation. Method: immunoSEQ multiplex PCR; TCRdb's copy keeps in-frame clones and lacks some. The sample carries some 55,000 clones, about 89% recorded once. Sequencing was performed on PBMCs, taken 662 days after intestinal transplant. The receptors shown here come from a human patient who received an intestinal transplant, so some T cells may come from the graft donor. Both conserved end residues are part of each CDR3. A D gene is named only where the DNA matches it firmly. The size of a clone is reported for some rows only, either as once, few or many, or as a class for expanded clones.

TGTGCCAGCAGCGTACGCAACAGCCAAGAGACCCAGTACTTC CASSVRNSQETQYF TRBJ2-5 - TRBV7-9 -
TGCGCCAGCAGCCAAAGATGGGGGGCTGGAAACACCATATATTTT CASSQRWGAGNTIYF TRBJ1-3 - TRBV4-1 -
TGTGCCAGCTCACCGCGGGGTGGGTTTGGTAATGAAAAACTGTTTTTT CASSPRGGFGNEKLFF TRBJ1-4 - TRBV18 -
TGTGCCAGCAGCTTGGGACTGGGGCTATACGAGCAGTACTTC CASSLGLGLYEQYF TRBJ2-7 - TRBV5-4 -
TGCGCCAGCAGCACTCAGACTAACTATGGCTACACCTTC CASSTQTNYGYTF TRBJ1-2 - TRBV5-1 -
TGCGCCAGCAGACGCACAGGGAATTCACCCCTCCACTTT CASRRTGNSPLHF TRBJ1-6 few TRBV4-1 -
TGTGCCAGCAGTCTTGACCCATCGAAGCCCCAGCATTTT CASSLDPSKPQHF TRBJ1-5 - TRBV6-1 -
TGTGCCAGCAGCGCCCTCACGACCCAGGGAGAACATGAGCAGTTCTTC CASSALTTQGEHEQFF TRBJ2-1 - TRBV9 -
TGTGCCAGCAGTGAACAGGGTATTTATGACGAGCAGTACTTC CASSEQGIYDEQYF TRBJ2-7 - TRBV6-1 -
TGTGCCAGCAGGCGTTCAGGTGGCAATCAGCCCCAGCATTTT CASRRSGGNQPQHF TRBJ1-5 - TRBV5-4 -
TGCGCCAGCAGCCAAGATAAGGGTAATTCACCCCTCCACTTT CASSQDKGNSPLHF TRBJ1-6 - TRBV4-1 -
TGTGCCAGCAGCTTAACGGCTTCGGACCCTGAGCAGTTCTTC CASSLTASDPEQFF TRBJ2-1 - TRBV7-3 -
TGTGCCAGCTCACCACCGGGGAGCTATGGCTACACCTTC CASSPPGSYGYTF TRBJ1-2 - TRBV18 -
TGTGCCAGCAGCTCACACTACGAGCAGTACTTC CASSSHYEQYF TRBJ2-7 - TRBV6-6 -
TGTGCCAGTAGAATACAGGGGGGCGGCTATGGCTACACCTTC CASRIQGGGYGYTF TRBJ1-2 few TRBV19 TRBD1
TGTGCCAGCAGTTATTGGGGACAGGGGAGCACTGAAGCTTTCTTT CASSYWGQGSTEAFF TRBJ1-1 - TRBV6-5 TRBD1
TGTGCCAGCAGTACAGAGGCGGGCATATATCAGCCCCAGCATTTT CASSTEAGIYQPQHF TRBJ1-5 - TRBV6-6 -
TGTGCTAGTGGCCCCGAGGGTAGTGAAGCTTTCTTT CASGPEGSEAFF TRBJ1-1 - TRBV12-5 -
TGTGCCAGCGGATCAGGCTTCTCTGGAAACACCATATATTTT CASGSGFSGNTIYF TRBJ1-3 - TRBV2 -
TGCGCCAGCTCGGAGGAAGATACGCAGTATTTT CASSEEDTQYF TRBJ2-3 - TRBV5-1 -
TGTGCCAGCAGCGTTAGGGGTGACCAGCCCCAGCATTTT CASSVRGDQPQHF TRBJ1-5 - TRBV7-2 -
TGTGCCAGCAAGGTATCGGGGGAGACCCAGTACTTC CASKVSGETQYF TRBJ2-5 once TRBV6-1 -
TGTGCCAGCAGCTCCAACACCGGGGAGCTGTTTTTT CASSSNTGELFF TRBJ2-2 - TRBV7-9 -
TGTGCCAGCTCACCCCCGTCTCGTTCGAGTGCGGGTGTAACTAATGAAAAACTGTTTTTT CASSPPSRSSAGVTNEKLFF TRBJ1-4 once TRBV18 -
TGTGCCAGCAGCCCCGGACTAGCTTGGAACAATGAGCAGTTCTTC CASSPGLAWNNEQFF TRBJ2-1 - TRBV11-1 TRBD2
TGTGCCAGCAGCTTAATAGGGGCAGGGGGAAATCTCCACTATGGCTACACCTTC CASSLIGAGGNLHYGYTF TRBJ1-2 - TRBV7-9 TRBD1
TGTGCCAGCTCCCTCTTGGAAGGTAGCGGGGTACCTCCAGATACGCAGTATTTT CASSLLEGSGVPPDTQYF TRBJ2-3 - TRBV12-1 -
TGTGCCAGCAGCTCCCCGGGACAGGGGATCTACGAGCAGTACTTC CASSSPGQGIYEQYF TRBJ2-7 - TRBV5-4 TRBD1
TGTGCCAGCAGCTTAGCGGCCAGGGTAGCCGATGGCTACACCTTC CASSLAARVADGYTF TRBJ1-2 - TRBV7-9 -
TGTGCCATCAGGCCAGGACAGGGGAATTCACCCCTCCACTTT CAIRPGQGNSPLHF TRBJ1-6 - TRBV10-3 TRBD1
TGTGCCTGGACCCTAACAGATACGCAGTATTTT CAWTLTDTQYF TRBJ2-3 - TRBV30 -
TGTGCCAGCAGTGAGACAGGGTACGGTCAGCCCCAGCATTTT CASSETGYGQPQHF TRBJ1-5 - TRBV25-1 TRBD1
TGTGCCAGTAGTATAGATCCCTGGCCGAACACTGAAGCTTTCTTT CASSIDPWPNTEAFF TRBJ1-1 - TRBV19 -
TGTGCCAGCAGCCTAACCCCGCTTGGAAACACCATATATTTT CASSLTPLGNTIYF TRBJ1-3 - TRBV7-9 -
TGTGCCAGCAGCGCCGGGACAGATAATTCACCCCTCCACTTT CASSAGTDNSPLHF TRBJ1-6 once TRBV9 TRBD1
TGTGCCAGCAGCTTAGATCTGGGGGGTGAAGCTTTCTTT CASSLDLGGEAFF TRBJ1-1 - TRBV11-1 -
TGTGCCAGTAGTAGACTAGCGGGGGGAAACACAGATACGCAGTATTTT CASSRLAGGNTDTQYF TRBJ2-3 - TRBV19 TRBD2